A single T cell receptor beta chain is shown here with its context. This entry comes from a study of monozygotic twins with inflammatory bowel disease. A roughly 2.5 ml blood sample was drawn per donor. CDR3 length: 14 amino acids. Germline lookup yields CDR1 LGHNA and CDR2 YSLEER. TCRdb reprocessed the 5' RACE reads and reports one entry per CDR3 protein, with no DNA. The sample table includes a few hundred thousand distinct CDR3 sequences. Sequenced sample: blood. This TCR came from a human donor with ulcerative colitis or Crohn's disease, or a healthy co-twin of an affected twin (not recorded which). The chain joins TRBV4-3 to TRBJ2-7. The CDR3 loop is CASSPQSHSYEQYF.